One sample yielded the 22 T cell receptor beta chains listed below, sequenced in a study of blood T cell repertoires in COVID-19. Repertoires were generated with immunoSEQ multiplex PCR, while TCRdb's copy carries only in-frame clones and drops some. The repertoire holds 300,000 to 350,000 clones, about 85% seen once, with around 2.1% in the top ten. Input material: peripheral blood. The source is a man aged 18 to 35 with active or convalescent COVID-19.

The chain joins TRBV3-1 (or the pseudogene TRBV3-2) to TRBJ1-2; TRBD1 matches 7 bases. CDR3 length: 22 amino acids. The V and J ends lost 4 bases and 0 bases, in that order; junction bases with no gene match: 26. Germline loops: CDR1 LGHDT, CDR2 YNNKEL (reference sequence). CDR3 sequence reads: CASSPVILLTGSNLKPNYGYTF. In DNA form, the CDR3 reads TGTGCCAGCAGCCCCGTAATCCTCCTGACAGGGTCCAACCTCAAGCCTAACTATGGCTACACCTTC.

CDR3 sequence reads: CASSQDRGSETQYF. The CDR3 bases are TGTGCCAGCAGTCAGGACAGGGGATCAGAGACCCAGTACTTC. The rearrangement links TRBV5-4 to TRBJ2-5, with 9 bases matching TRBD1. CDR1 SGHNT and CDR2 YYREEE come from the germline V gene (reference sequence). The CDR3 consists of 14 residues. Unmatched junction bases numbered 6, after V lost 5 bases and J lost 4 bases.

V is TRBV6-5 and J is TRBJ2-3; TRBD2 matches at 10 bases. Germline V gives CDR1 MNHEY, CDR2 SVGAGI. This CDR3 has 16 amino acids. The J segment lost 6 bases and the V segment lost 4 bases, leaving 10 bases of the junction unmatched. In DNA, the CDR3 is TGTGCCAGCAGTTCCCTGGTAGCGGGGGGACGGGATACGCAGTATTTT. Protein sequence: CASSSLVAGGRDTQYF.

The chain couples TRBV7-9 to TRBJ2-2, with 7 bases identical to TRBD1. Germline CDR1 and CDR2: SEHNR and FQNEAQ (reference sequence). There are 18 residues in the CDR3. V lost 4 bases, J lost 1 base, and 12 bases stayed unmatched. In DNA form, the CDR3 reads TGTGCCAGCAGCTCAAGGGACAGACCTTCATTGAACACCGGGGAGCTGTTTTTT. It is translated as CASSSRDRPSLNTGELFF.

This chain joins TRBV15 and TRBJ1-1, with D maybe TRBD1 (5 bases). This CDR3 has 15 amino acids. With 1 base removed from V and 4 bases from J, the gap between germline ends came to 13 bases. Germline-derived CDR1 and CDR2 are LNHNV and YYDKDF (reference sequence). DNA for the CDR3: TGTGCCACCAGCAGAGGGGGCGTGGAGCGCACTGAAGCTTTCTTT. Translating it yields CATSRGGVERTEAFF.

The rearrangement uses TRBV27 and TRBJ1-1; 8 nucleotides match TRBD1. The germline CDR1 and CDR2 sequences are MNHEY and SMNVEV (reference sequence). The length of the CDR3 is 14 residues. V was clipped by 6 bases and J by 6 bases; unmatched bases: 9. CDR3 region: CASRFAAGGSEAFF. The CDR3 DNA is TGTGCCAGCAGGTTTGCAGCAGGGGGCTCTGAAGCTTTCTTT.

This clone was seen just once. The chain joins TRBV9 to TRBJ2-3, with D possibly being TRBD2 (7 bases). Trimming stripped 3 bases from V and 0 bases from J, with 11 bases between. The germline V gene encodes CDR1 SGDLS and CDR2 YYNGEE. The CDR3 runs 15 residues. The CDR3 sequence: CASSAAGASTDTQYF. CDR3 sequence (DNA): TGTGCCAGCAGCGCCGCGGGGGCTAGCACAGATACGCAGTATTTT.

The chain links TRBV7-9 to TRBJ2-7; 10 bases match TRBD1. Germline CDR1 reads SEHNR; CDR2 reads FQNEAQ (reference sequence). J gave up 5 bases and V 5 bases, and 6 bases lay outside the gene matches. The CDR3 spans 14 residues. For the CDR3, the DNA is TGTGCCAGCAGCCCCCCTGACAGGGGGCACGAGCAGTACTTC. Translating gives CASSPPDRGHEQYF.

The chain combines TRBV2 with TRBJ1-5, with D possibly matching TRBD1 (6 bases). Germline loops: CDR1 SNHLY, CDR2 FYNNEI. The V end was cut by 6 bases, the J end by 6 bases, with 18 bases between. The CDR3 consists of 15 residues. This CDR3 reads CASRDHRAQGQPQHF. DNA for the CDR3: TGTGCCAGCAGGGACCACAGGGCGCAAGGTCAGCCCCAGCATTTT. The variable domain in full, completed from reference TRBV2 and TRBJ1-5, reads EPEVTQTPSHQVTQMGQEVILRCVPISNHLYFYWYRQILGQKVEFLVSFYNNEISEKSEIFDDQFSVERPDGSNFTLKIRSTKLEDSAMYFCASRDHRAQGQPQHFGDGTRLSIL.

The gene calls are TRBV2 and TRBJ1-4; D is possibly TRBD1 (5 bases). This CDR3 spans 15 amino acids. V lost 6 bases to trimming and J lost 2 bases, with 13 bases between them. Per the germline V gene, CDR1 is SNHLY and CDR2 is FYNNEI. This CDR3 is CASRVRQTTNEKLFF. The CDR3 DNA sequence: TGTGCCAGCAGGGTTAGACAGACTACTAATGAAAAACTGTTTTTT.

The chain has TRBV10-3 and TRBJ2-1; 10 bases align to TRBD2. CDR3 length: 13 amino acids. Per the germline V gene, CDR1 is ENHRY and CDR2 is SYGVKD. V was clipped by 10 bases and J by 8 bases; unmatched bases: 8. CDR3 sequence (DNA): TGTGCCAACCAGCGGGAGGGAGGGCATGAGCAGTTCTTC. This sequence encodes CANQREGGHEQFF.

The genes are TRBV7-8 and TRBJ1-5; D is unclear. V gave up 5 bases and J gave up 2 bases, with 10 bases separating them. This CDR3 has 14 amino acids. The germline gives CDR1 SGHVS, CDR2 FQNEAQ. The CDR3 protein is CASSHSVGNQPQHF. The CDR3 DNA follows: TGTGCCAGCAGCCACTCGGTGGGCAATCAGCCCCAGCATTTT.

The CDR3 loop is CASSQGQGEETQYF. The CDR3 DNA is TGTGCCAGCAGCCAAGGACAGGGAGAGGAGACCCAGTACTTC. This chain connects TRBV3-1 (or the pseudogene TRBV3-2) to TRBJ2-5; TRBD1 matches at 7 bases. The CDR3 length is 14 residues. The V gene end was trimmed by 1 base and the J gene end by 5 bases; junction bases not matched to a gene: 4. Germline V gives CDR1 LGHDT, CDR2 YNNKEL (reference sequence).

The count of this clone is one. The gene calls are TRBV10-3 and TRBJ1-4; TRBD1 is a possible D gene (5 bases). V dropped 2 bases and J dropped 8 bases, with 21 bases sitting between them. CDR1 is ENHRY, CDR2 SYGVKD, per germline. The CDR3 runs 17 residues. The CDR3 sequence: CAISEGKIAGDGEKLFF. CDR3 coding DNA: TGTGCCATCAGTGAGGGAAAGATTGCGGGGGATGGCGAAAAACTGTTTTTT.

The gene calls are TRBV19 and TRBJ2-2; maybe TRBD1 (6 bases). Trimming took 2 bases from V and 6 from J, leaving 13 bases between them. The length of the CDR3 is 15 residues. Looked up from germline, CDR1 is LNHDA and CDR2 is SQIVND (reference sequence). CDR3 coding DNA: TGTGCCAGTAGTATAAAGAGACAGGTCGCCGGGGAGCTGTTTTTT. It specifies CASSIKRQVAGELFF.

This clone has just one count. This sequence joins TRBV9 and TRBJ2-3; 11 bases are shared with TRBD2. The CDR3 sequence is 19 residues long. Germline trimming cut 0 bases from V and 2 bases from J; bases unmatched to any gene: 11. The V gene's germline CDR1 is SGDLS and CDR2 YYNGEE. CDR3 in amino acids: CASSVDLAGGWGATDTQYF. The CDR3 nucleotides are TGTGCCAGCAGCGTAGACCTAGCGGGAGGCTGGGGGGCCACAGATACGCAGTATTTT.

The chain carries TRBV13 and TRBJ2-7, with 9 bases aligning to TRBD1. There are 15 residues in the CDR3. Germline CDR1 and CDR2: PRHDT and FYEKMQ (reference sequence). The J segment lost 1 base and the V segment lost 1 base, leaving 2 bases of the junction unmatched. The DNA of the CDR3 is TGTGCCAGCAGCTTAGAAGGGACAGGGTCCTACGAGCAGTACTTC. Protein product: CASSLEGTGSYEQYF.

This clone was counted once. V usage is TRBV10-1 and J usage is TRBJ2-3; weak D call: TRBD1 (6 bases). V gave up 5 bases and J gave up 6 bases, with 21 bases separating them. Per the germline V gene, CDR1 is WNHNN and CDR2 is SYGVQD (reference sequence). The CDR3 contains 16 residues. CDR3 residues: CASSLPGVIIMDTQYF. The CDR3 DNA sequence: TGCGCCAGCAGTCTCCCAGGGGTCATTATTATGGATACGCAGTATTTT.

The rearrangement links TRBV18 to TRBJ2-5, with 8 bases aligning to TRBD1. This CDR3 is 15 amino acids long. Looked up from germline, CDR1 is KGHSH and CDR2 is LQKENI. The V gene end was trimmed by 2 bases and the J gene end by 5 bases; junction bases not matched to a gene: 7. DNA for the CDR3: TGTGCCAGCTCACCAATGCAGGGGGCTTCGGAGACCCAGTACTTC. Encoded protein: CASSPMQGASETQYF.

The gene calls are TRBV5-4 and TRBJ1-3; 7 positions match TRBD1. Germline V gene sequence: CDR1 SGHNT, CDR2 YYREEE (reference sequence). This CDR3 has 16 amino acids. V lost 4 bases and J lost 0; bases outside the gene matches: 7. The CDR3 sequence: CASSTGQEHSGNTIYF. In nucleotides, the CDR3 is TGTGCCAGCAGCACCGGACAGGAGCACTCTGGAAACACCATATATTTT.

The chain is built from TRBV18 and TRBJ2-2, with D unclear. Germline V gene lookup returns CDR1 KGHSH and CDR2 LQKENI. The CDR3 consists of 14 residues. The germline V and J ends were trimmed by 0 bases and 3 bases, with 5 bases remaining between them. As DNA, the CDR3 is TGTGCCAGCTCACCACCTGGGCACACCGGGGAGCTGTTTTTT. This gives the protein CASSPPGHTGELFF.

The chain combines TRBV24-1 with TRBJ2-1, with 8 bases aligning to TRBD1. Unmatched junction bases numbered 5, after V lost 3 bases and J lost 2 bases. CDR3 length: 16 residues. Germline CDR1 and CDR2: KGHDR and SFDVKD. CDR3 protein: CATSDGTGGPYNEQFF. In DNA, the CDR3 is TGTGCCACCAGTGATGGGACAGGCGGCCCCTACAATGAGCAGTTCTTC.